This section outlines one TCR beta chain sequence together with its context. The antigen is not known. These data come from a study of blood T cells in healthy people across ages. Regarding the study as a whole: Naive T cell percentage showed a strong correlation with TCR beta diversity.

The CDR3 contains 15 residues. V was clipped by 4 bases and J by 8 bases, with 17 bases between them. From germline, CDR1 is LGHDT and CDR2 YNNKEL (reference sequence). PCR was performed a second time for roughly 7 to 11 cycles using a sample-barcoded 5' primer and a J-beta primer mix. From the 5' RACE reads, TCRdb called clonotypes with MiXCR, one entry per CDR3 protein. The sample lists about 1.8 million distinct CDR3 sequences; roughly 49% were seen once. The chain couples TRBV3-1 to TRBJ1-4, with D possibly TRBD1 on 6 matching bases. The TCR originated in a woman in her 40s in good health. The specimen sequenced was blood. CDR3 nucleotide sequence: TGTGCCAGCAGCCTCCAGGGGAGGGCGGGAGAAAAACTGTTTTTT. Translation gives CASSLQGRAGEKLFF.